These 3 T cell receptor beta chains came from one sample sequenced in a study of blood T cell repertoires in COVID-19. The data were produced by immunoSEQ multiplex PCR, yet TCRdb's version contains in-frame clones alone and is incomplete. There are about 97,000 clones in the sample; around 87% occur only once, and just under 20% lies in the top ten. Sequenced material: peripheral blood. The source of these receptors is a human donor in a cohort sampled during active COVID-19.

This chain uses TRBV7-2 with TRBJ1-1; 9 bases align to TRBD1. This CDR3 has 16 amino acids. Germline trimming cut 6 bases from V and 0 bases from J; bases unmatched to any gene: 8. Germline CDR1 SGHTA, CDR2 FQGNSA. The CDR3 loop is CASRLYRGRMNTEAFF. Written as DNA, the CDR3 is TGTGCCAGCAGACTTTACAGGGGGCGGATGAACACTGAAGCTTTCTTT.

This chain joins TRBV5-1 and TRBJ2-1; 10 bases are shared with TRBD1. Germline V gene sequence: CDR1 SGHRS, CDR2 YFSETQ. The junction had 8 bases not matched to a gene; V was cut back by 6 bases and J by 2 bases. CDR3 size: 16 residues. CDR3 in amino acids: CASMSRDRGPYNEQFF. The CDR3 bases are TGCGCCAGCATGAGTAGAGACAGGGGGCCCTACAATGAGCAGTTCTTC.

V gene TRBV24-1 combines with J gene TRBJ2-6, with 7 bases fitting TRBD2. CDR3 length equals 19 residues. Germline V gives CDR1 KGHDR, CDR2 SFDVKD. The trim removed 5 bases at V and 2 bases at J, leaving 14 bases unmatched. The CDR3 DNA reads as TGTGCCACCAGTGGGTGGGGTGACAGCGCGGGGGCTGGGGCCAACGTCCTGACTTTC. It specifies CATSGWGDSAGAGANVLTF.